The next 18 T cell receptor beta chains were all read from a single sample in a study of a mutant IDH1 vaccine in newly diagnosed glioma. Their antigens are not known. The time point: week 23, last vaccination. In the vaccine, a single dose held 300 ug of the mutant IDH1 20-mer peptide, along with topical imiquimod. Clones were read by immunoSEQ multiplex PCR, and TCRdb kept only the in-frame ones, dropping some. The sample has approximately 82,000 clones; around 85% are singletons. Source: PBMCs, taken from a glioma patient whose treatment included an IDH1 peptide vaccine. Receptors originate from a woman between 45 and 60 years old with glioma.

The rearrangement links TRBV28 to TRBJ2-1; 8 bases align to TRBD1. Per germline, CDR1 MDHEN and CDR2 SYDVKM. The CDR3 spans 15 residues. V dropped 6 bases and J dropped 2; count of bases not matched to a gene: 6. DNA for the CDR3: TGTGCCAGCAGGATTTTACAGGGGGCCTACAATGAGCAGTTCTTC. Translating it yields CASRILQGAYNEQFF.

The CDR3 sequence: CASGIGAGIYNEQFF. The DNA of the CDR3 is TGTGCTAGTGGTATCGGGGCGGGAATCTACAATGAGCAGTTCTTC. The chain links TRBV12-5 to TRBJ2-1; D might be TRBD2 (6 bases). Deletions cut 5 bases from V and 3 bases from J, with 14 bases between. The CDR3 contains 15 residues. The germline V gene encodes CDR1 LGHNT and CDR2 FRNRAP.

The chain is built from TRBV5-1 and TRBJ2-1, with 7 bases that match TRBD2. J was trimmed by 0 bases and V by 4 bases; bases with no gene match: 10. Per germline, CDR1 SGHRS and CDR2 YFSETQ. The CDR3 is made up of 17 amino acids. CDR3 residues: CASSLGSGPSSYNEQFF. The CDR3 region has the DNA TGCGCCAGCAGCCTCGGTAGCGGGCCGAGCTCCTACAATGAGCAGTTCTTC.

This clone appeared once. This rearrangement joins TRBV20-1 to TRBJ1-2; D is uncertain. Trimming removed 8 bases from V and 8 bases from J, with 9 bases in between. The length of the CDR3 is 9 residues. Germline V gene sequence: CDR1 DFQATT, CDR2 SNEGSKA (reference sequence). The CDR3 region has the DNA TGCAGTACCTCCGAGGGCTACACCTTC. Amino acids: CSTSEGYTF.

V and J are TRBV11-3 and TRBJ2-1; D remains unclear. Trimming pared 4 bases from V and 10 bases from J, leaving 17 bases between. Germline V lookup: CDR1 SGHNT, CDR2 YENEEA. CDR3 length equals 14 residues. The CDR3 loop is CASSSDQGLSEQFF. The CDR3 DNA sequence: TGTGCCAGCAGCTCCGACCAAGGGCTGTCGGAGCAGTTCTTC.

The gene calls are TRBV9 and TRBJ2-7; maybe TRBD2 (5 bases). V lost 0 bases and J lost 0, with 13 bases in between. The CDR3 sequence is 16 residues long. Looked up from germline, CDR1 is SGDLS and CDR2 is YYNGEE. CDR3 DNA sequence: TGTGCCAGCAGCGTAGGAGGGCCGCCAAACTCCTACGAGCAGTACTTC. It is translated as CASSVGGPPNSYEQYF.

Remarks on this clone: A junction end diverges from the germline sequence, so it may reflect a read error. The chain is built from TRBV7-9 and TRBJ1-3; D remains ambiguous. There are 14 residues in the CDR3. Per germline, CDR1 SEHNR and CDR2 FQNEAQ (reference sequence). For the CDR3, the DNA is TGTGCCAGCAGCCGACGAGAGGCTGGAGACACCATATATTTT. The encoded protein is CASSRREAGDTIYF.

The CDR3 loop reads CSVEGDRGRFYGYTF. CDR3 in DNA: TGCAGCGTTGAGGGGGACAGGGGGCGCTTCTATGGCTACACCTTC. The rearrangement uses TRBV29-1 and TRBJ1-2, with 12 bases matching TRBD1. The CDR3 is 15 amino acids. Germline assignment: CDR1 SQVTM and CDR2 ANQGSEA. Trimming at V came to 3 bases and at J to 4 bases, leaving 6 bases not matched to a gene.

V and J are TRBV6-1 and TRBJ2-7; TRBD2 is a possible D gene (6 bases). The CDR3 contains 13 residues. Germline CDR1 is MNHNS and CDR2 is SASEGT. V was cut by 6 bases and J by 5 bases, with 14 bases left in between. The DNA for the CDR3 is TGTGCCAGCAGAGGGGCGGGATGGGACGAGCAGTACTTC. It yields the protein CASRGAGWDEQYF.

The chain is built from TRBV5-5 and TRBJ1-6; tentatively, D is TRBD1 (5 bases). This CDR3 has 17 residues. Trimming took 3 bases from V and 4 from J, leaving 17 bases between them. Germline V gene sequence: CDR1 SGHKS, CDR2 YYEKEE (reference sequence). The CDR3 DNA sequence: TGTGCCAGCAGCTCTCAAGCCGGGGCCAAATATAATTCACCCCTCCACTTT. Translation gives CASSSQAGAKYNSPLHF. Variable domain in full (rest from reference TRBV5-5 and TRBJ1-6): DAGVTQSPTHLIKTRGQQVTLRCSPISGHKSVSWYQQVLGQGPQFIFQYYEKEERGRGNFPDRFSARQFPNYSSELNVNALLLGDSALYLCASSSQAGAKYNSPLHFGNGTRLTVT.

The chain employs TRBV6-6 and TRBJ2-7, with 14 bases lining up with TRBD2. The germline V gene encodes CDR1 MNHNY and CDR2 SVGAGI (reference sequence). V was pared by 6 bases and J by 5 bases, with 6 bases of the junction left unmatched. The CDR3 length is 15 residues. Written as DNA, the CDR3 is TGTGCCAGCAGCCCGGGACTAGCGGGAGTCCACGAGCAGTACTTC. Its translation: CASSPGLAGVHEQYF.

The V gene is TRBV28, the J gene TRBJ1-1; D is possibly TRBD1 (5 bases). The V end lost 5 bases, the J end lost 4 bases, and 17 bases lay between the germline ends. The CDR3 extends over 15 amino acids. CDR1 MDHEN and CDR2 SYDVKM come from the germline V gene. The CDR3 reads CASSPIGTGITEAFF. CDR3 in DNA: TGTGCCAGCAGTCCCATTGGGACGGGGATCACTGAAGCTTTCTTT. The variable domain in full, completed from reference TRBV28 and TRBJ1-1, reads DVKVTQSSRYLVKRTGEKVFLECVQDMDHENMFWYRQDPGLGLRLIYFSYDVKMKEKGDIPEGYSVSREKKERFSLILESASTNQTSMYLCASSPIGTGITEAFFGQGTRLTVV.

The rearrangement links TRBV6-5 to TRBJ2-1, with D uncertain. The CDR3 length is 11 residues. V lost 5 bases to trimming and J lost 7 bases, with 6 bases between them. The germline CDR1 and CDR2 sequences are MNHEY and SVGAGI. The CDR3 DNA reads TGTGCCAGCAGTCCGAGGAATGAGCAGTTCTTC. It yields the protein CASSPRNEQFF.

The chain has TRBV11-2 and TRBJ2-2; the match to TRBD1 covers 7 bases. This CDR3 contains 14 residues. V dropped 1 base and J dropped 6; count of bases not matched to a gene: 2. Germline-derived CDR1 and CDR2 are SGHAT and FQNNGV. CDR3 coding DNA: TGTGCCAGCAGCTTAGGACAGGGCGCCGGGGAGCTGTTTTTT. Translated, it gives CASSLGQGAGELFF.

The chain is built from TRBV15 and TRBJ1-2; TRBD1 might be the D (6 bases). In germline, CDR1 is LNHNV, CDR2 YYDKDF (reference sequence). This CDR3 has 12 residues. V shed 4 bases and J shed 8 bases, with 11 bases lying between them. CDR3 sequence: CATSTGAEGYTF. DNA for the CDR3: TGTGCCACCAGCACGGGGGCGGAAGGCTACACCTTC.

The chain links TRBV25-1 to TRBJ1-2; D is perhaps TRBD1 (6 bases). CDR3 length: 14 residues. Trimming took off 1 base at V and 7 bases at J, with 13 bases between the two ends. Germline V CDR1 and CDR2: MGHDK, SYGVNS. CDR3 sequence (DNA): TGTGCCAGCAGTGAATCCCCCAGGGGTCTTGGCTACACCTTC. Its protein product is CASSESPRGLGYTF.

Only a few counts were recorded for this clone. The rearrangement uses TRBV10-3 and TRBJ1-2; TRBD1 agrees at 7 bases. Germline CDR1 ENHRY, CDR2 SYGVKD. Trimming took 5 bases from V and 7 from J; bases not matched to a gene: 10. CDR3 length equals 14 residues. This chain's CDR3 is CAISPGQQKGGYTF. The DNA for the CDR3 is TGTGCCATCAGTCCGGGACAGCAGAAGGGTGGCTACACCTTC.

The rearrangement links TRBV7-9 to TRBJ1-2; the match to TRBD1 covers 8 bases. The J segment lost 4 bases and the V segment lost 5 bases, leaving 12 bases of the junction unmatched. The CDR3 spans 16 residues. Germline-derived CDR1 and CDR2 are SEHNR and FQNEAQ (reference sequence). The CDR3 reads CASSLGQGPLGYGYTF. The CDR3 DNA reads as TGTGCCAGCAGCCTAGGACAGGGACCTCTAGGCTATGGCTACACCTTC. Full variable domain (remainder filled in from reference TRBV7-9 and TRBJ1-2): DTGVSQNPRHKITKRGQNVTFRCDPISEHNRLYWYRQTLGQGPEFLTYFQNEAQLEKSRLLSDRFSAERPKGSFSTLEIQRTEQGDSAMYLCASSLGQGPLGYGYTFGSGTRLTVV.